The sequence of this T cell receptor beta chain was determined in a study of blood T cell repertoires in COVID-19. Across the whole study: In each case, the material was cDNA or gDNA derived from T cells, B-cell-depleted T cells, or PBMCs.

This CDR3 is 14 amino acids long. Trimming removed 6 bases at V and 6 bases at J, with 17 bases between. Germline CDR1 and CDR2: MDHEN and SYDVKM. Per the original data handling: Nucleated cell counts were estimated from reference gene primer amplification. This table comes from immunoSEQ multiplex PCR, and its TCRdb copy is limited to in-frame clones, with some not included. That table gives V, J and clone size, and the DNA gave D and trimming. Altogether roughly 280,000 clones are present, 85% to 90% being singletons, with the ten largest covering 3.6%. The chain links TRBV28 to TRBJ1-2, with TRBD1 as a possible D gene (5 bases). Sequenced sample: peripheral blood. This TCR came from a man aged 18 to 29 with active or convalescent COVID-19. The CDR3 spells CASRPTGTDDGYTF. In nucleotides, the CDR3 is TGTGCCAGCAGACCTACCGGGACTGACGATGGCTACACCTTC.